The 20 T cell receptor beta chains presented below share a single source sample, sequenced in a study of T cells in Graves' hyperthyroidism and ophthalmopathy. RNA transcripts yielded amplified TCR beta CDR3 regions. Researchers ran a first-round RT-PCR on the TCR CDR3 using the HTBI primer set. TCRdb independently ran MiXCR on the multiplex PCR reads; one entry per CDR3 protein. The table shows about 540,000 distinct CDR3 sequences, with about 43% occurring only once. The sample comprised peripheral blood or thyroid tissue (not recorded which). These receptors were obtained from a young woman with Graves' hyperthyroidism.

This chain connects TRBV12-3 or TRBV12-4 to TRBJ2-7; 10 bases line up with TRBD1. CDR3 length: 15 residues. Trimming cost V 7 bases and J 5 bases; bases outside gene matches: 11. CDR3 residues: CASTNRDRGKNEQYF. In nucleotides, the CDR3 is TGTGCCAGCACAAACCGGGACAGGGGTAAGAACGAGCAGTACTTC.

This clonotype was counted at least ten times. The chain combines TRBV10-3 with TRBJ1-1; no definite D call. V dropped 6 bases and J dropped 0 bases, with 14 bases sitting between them. Germline V gives CDR1 ENHRY, CDR2 SYGVKD. The CDR3 has 15 residues. CDR3 bases: TGTGCCATCAGAGAAGACGGCTTCTTGAACACTGAAGCTTTCTTT. It specifies CAIREDGFLNTEAFF.

This clonotype was seen repeatedly, ten times or more. The V call is TRBV7-2, the J call TRBJ1-6; no definite D call. Germline CDR1 reads SGHTA; CDR2 reads FQGNSA. The CDR3 runs to 13 residues. V was clipped by 5 bases and J by 8 bases, with 10 bases between them. In DNA form, the CDR3 reads TGTGCCAGCAGCAGTGAATCTGATTCACCCCTCCACTTT. Translating gives CASSSESDSPLHF.

This clonotype was observed a few times. The chain recombines TRBV25-1 with TRBJ2-1, with D uncertain. The CDR3 is made up of 11 amino acids. Germline V gene sequence: CDR1 MGHDK, CDR2 SYGVNS. Trimming stripped 3 bases from V and 7 bases from J, with 4 bases between. CDR3 in DNA: TGTGCCAGCAGTGAGGGAAATGAGCAGTTCTTC. Its translation is CASSEGNEQFF.

In its sample, this clonotype was seen a few times. The chain has TRBV20-1 and TRBJ1-1, with TRBD1 matching over 9 bases. The CDR3 runs 12 residues. J was trimmed by 5 bases and V by 5 bases; bases with no gene match: 3. CDR1 DFQATT and CDR2 SNEGSKA come from the germline V gene (reference sequence). The CDR3 loop is CSAQTGGTEAFF. In DNA, the CDR3 is TGCAGTGCTCAGACAGGGGGAACTGAAGCTTTCTTT.

This rearrangement joins TRBV6-1 to TRBJ1-6; D is possibly TRBD1 (5 bases). V shed 5 bases and J shed 9 bases, with 14 bases lying between them. This CDR3 has 14 residues. The germline CDR1 and CDR2 sequences are MNHNS and SASEGT. CDR3 coding DNA: TGTGCCAGCAGTAAAGGGGTGTGGGGTTCACCCCTCCACTTT. Its protein product is CASSKGVWGSPLHF.

CDR3 nucleotide sequence: TGTGCCATCAGGGGAAGCGGGAGGGATTCACCCCTCCACTTT. This codes for CAIRGSGRDSPLHF. This rearrangement joins TRBV10-3 to TRBJ1-6; D ambiguous. The CDR3 covers 14 residues. Trimming shortened V by 6 bases and J by 8 bases, and 14 bases separated the two germline ends. Germline V gene data show CDR1 as ENHRY and CDR2 as SYGVKD.

Regarding this clonotype: As the CDR3 is not closed by the conserved phenylalanine or tryptophan, this likely results from a read error. This chain links TRBV7-4 with TRBJ2-5; D ambiguous. This CDR3 contains 14 residues. The V gene's germline CDR1 is SGHVT and CDR2 SQSDAQ. V lost 0 bases and J 4 bases, leaving 9 bases between the germline ends. The CDR3 here is CASSLALPGETQYI. The CDR3 DNA reads TGTGCCAGCAGCTTAGCTCTACCTGGAGAGACCCAGTACATC.

The V gene is TRBV6-2 or TRBV6-3, the J gene TRBJ2-7; D gene unclear. CDR1 is MNHEY, CDR2 SVGEGT, per germline. V lost 2 bases and J lost 6, with 8 bases in between. The CDR3 sequence is 12 residues long. The DNA for the CDR3 is TGTGCCAGCAGTTACGAGGCCGGCGAGCAGTACTTC. Translation gives CASSYEAGEQYF.

Comment on this clonotype: With a much larger clone just one base away, this may be a read error. V usage is TRBV2 and J usage is TRBJ1-4; D remains unclear. Germline CDR1 and CDR2: SNHLY and FYNNEI. The CDR3 runs to 15 residues. V was clipped by 4 bases and J by 6 bases, with 15 bases between them. The DNA of the CDR3 is TGTGCCAGCAGTGGAGCGAATGGGTTGGATGAAAAACTGTTTTTT. Protein sequence: CASSGANGLDEKLFF.

This clonotype was seen ten or more times. V is TRBV25-1 and J is TRBJ1-2, with D hard to call. The V gene's germline CDR1 is MGHDK and CDR2 SYGVNS. Trimming left V 5 bases short and J 7 bases short, with 14 bases between. This CDR3 comprises 13 residues. CDR3 DNA: TGTGCCAGCAGTCCGTATACCCATGCTGGCTACACCTTC. The encoded protein is CASSPYTHAGYTF.

The sample holds a few counts of this clonotype. This chain connects TRBV7-9 to TRBJ2-7; 8 nucleotides line up with TRBD2. Germline CDR1 SEHNR, CDR2 FQNEAQ (reference sequence). The CDR3 is 15 amino acids. The J segment lost 0 bases and the V segment lost 5 bases, leaving 6 bases of the junction unmatched. The CDR3, as DNA: TGTGCCAGCAGCCCATATAGCGGGGTCTCCTACGAGCAGTACTTC. As protein: CASSPYSGVSYEQYF.

Ten or more counts support this clonotype. This rearrangement joins TRBV12-3 or TRBV12-4 to TRBJ1-1, with 9 bases fitting TRBD1. The CDR3 length is 13 residues. V lost 7 bases, J lost 4 bases, and 4 bases stayed unmatched. CDR3 DNA sequence: TGTGCCAGCACCTTGGGACAGGGCACTGAAGCTTTCTTT. Encoded protein: CASTLGQGTEAFF.

As for this clonotype: Because the CDR3 is missing its conserved closing phenylalanine or tryptophan, this is likely a read error. The DNA is omitted, as the CDR3 cannot be located on it reliably, and the CDR3 follows TCRdb's listing. The V call is TRBV12-3 or TRBV12-4, the J call TRBJ1-1; the table names TRBD1, a call not compared with the DNA. The CDR3 comprises 10 residues, both ends counted. The CDR3 loop reads CASRAGQGLY.

This clonotype was seen many times. This chain connects TRBV19 to TRBJ1-1; 9 bases match TRBD1. The CDR3 is made up of 12 amino acids. The junction had 6 bases not matched to a gene; V was cut back by 5 bases and J by 11 bases. CDR1 is LNHDA, CDR2 SQIVND, per germline (reference sequence). CDR3 sequence reads: CASSPDRGGAFF. DNA for the CDR3: TGTGCCAGTAGTCCTGACAGGGGGGGTGCTTTCTTT.

The chain uses TRBV7-9 and TRBJ1-5; D ambiguous. V was clipped by 5 bases and J by 13 bases, with 24 bases between them. Germline CDR1 is SEHNR and CDR2 is FQNEAQ (reference sequence). There are 15 residues in the CDR3. Here the CDR3 reads CASSPAAAGDPEQHF. DNA of the CDR3: TGTGCCAGCAGCCCAGCAGCAGCGGGAGATCCTGAGCAGCATTTT.

The sample holds a few counts of this clonotype. The chain carries TRBV7-9 and TRBJ2-5; TRBD1 matches 8 bases. J was trimmed by 2 bases and V by 6 bases; bases with no gene match: 5. CDR3 size: 14 residues. The germline gives CDR1 SEHNR, CDR2 FQNEAQ (reference sequence). CDR3 loop: CASSRTGGQETQYF. The CDR3 coding sequence is TGTGCCAGCAGTAGAACAGGGGGTCAAGAGACCCAGTACTTC.

The gene calls are TRBV29-1 and TRBJ2-3; possibly TRBD1 for D (5 bases). V lost 8 bases and J lost 0, with 9 bases in between. The CDR3 is 12 residues long. CDR1 and CDR2 (germline): SQVTM, ANQGSEA. CDR3: CSLRASTDTQYF. The CDR3 bases are TGCAGCCTCAGGGCTAGCACAGATACGCAGTATTTT.

The genes are TRBV29-1 and TRBJ2-7; 10 bases align to TRBD1. CDR3 length: 11 amino acids. CDR1 and CDR2 (germline): SQVTM, ANQGSEA. With V trimmed by 7 bases and J by 6 bases, 3 bases remained unmatched. CDR3 residues: CSAGQGGEQYF. Written as DNA, the CDR3 is TGCAGCGCCGGACAGGGGGGCGAGCAGTACTTC.

The rearrangement uses TRBV29-1 and TRBJ2-2; 9 bases fit TRBD1. The CDR3 contains 13 residues. Looked up from germline, CDR1 is SQVTM and CDR2 is ANQGSEA. V lost 7 bases to trimming and J lost 4 bases; unmatched junction nucleotides: 4. This CDR3 reads CSGGTGITGELFF. The CDR3 DNA sequence: TGCAGCGGGGGGACAGGGATCACCGGGGAGCTGTTTTTT.